This T cell receptor beta chain was documented in a study of OX40 agonist ivuxolimab in advanced cancers. Study summary: Patients with hepatocellular carcinoma, melanoma, renal cell or head and neck cancer made up the dose-escalation patients. Partial responses were recorded for three patients, including one with hepatocellular carcinoma and two with cutaneous melanoma.

Broader study findings: The expanded peripheral T cells' antigen specificity was not determined.

Clones were sequenced by immunoSEQ multiplex PCR, and TCRdb holds only the in-frame ones, with some missing. The repertoire holds about 76,000 clones, with 84% as singletons. The V and J ends lost 2 bases and 0 bases respectively, with 18 bases between them. This CDR3 comprises 18 residues. Per germline, CDR1 SGDLS and CDR2 YYNGEE. Note on this clone: The antigen remains undetermined.

The specimen was CD4+ or CD8+ T cells sorted from blood, collected in a trial of the OX40 agonist ivuxolimab. The rearrangement joins TRBV9 to TRBJ1-3, with D possibly being TRBD1 (6 bases). The clonotype was recovered from an adult with an advanced solid tumor such as melanoma, head and neck, liver or kidney cancer. This CDR3 reads CASSVSDAGAFSGNTIYF. The CDR3 DNA reads as TGTGCCAGCAGCGTGTCCGATGCAGGGGCTTTCTCTGGAAACACCATATATTTT. Full variable domain (missing parts from reference TRBV9 and TRBJ1-3): DSGVTQTPKHLITATGQRVTLRCSPRSGDLSVYWYQQSLDQGLQFLIQYYNGEERAKGNILERFSAQQFPDLHSELNLSSLELGDSALYFCASSVSDAGAFSGNTIYFGEGSWLTVV.